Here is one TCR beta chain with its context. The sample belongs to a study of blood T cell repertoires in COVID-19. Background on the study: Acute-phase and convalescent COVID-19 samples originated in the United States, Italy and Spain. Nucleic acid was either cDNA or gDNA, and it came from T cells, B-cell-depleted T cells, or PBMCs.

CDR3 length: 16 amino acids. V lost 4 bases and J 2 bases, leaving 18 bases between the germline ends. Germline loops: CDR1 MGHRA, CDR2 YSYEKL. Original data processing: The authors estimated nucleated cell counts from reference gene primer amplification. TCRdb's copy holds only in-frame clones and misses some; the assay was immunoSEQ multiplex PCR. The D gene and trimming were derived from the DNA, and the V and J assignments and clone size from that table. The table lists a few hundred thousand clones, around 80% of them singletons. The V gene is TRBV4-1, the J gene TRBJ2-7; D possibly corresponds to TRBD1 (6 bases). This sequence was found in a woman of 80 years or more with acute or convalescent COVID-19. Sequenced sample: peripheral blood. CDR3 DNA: TGCGCCAGCAGCCGGACAGATACAGGGATCGCCTACGAGCAGTACTTC. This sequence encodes CASSRTDTGIAYEQYF.